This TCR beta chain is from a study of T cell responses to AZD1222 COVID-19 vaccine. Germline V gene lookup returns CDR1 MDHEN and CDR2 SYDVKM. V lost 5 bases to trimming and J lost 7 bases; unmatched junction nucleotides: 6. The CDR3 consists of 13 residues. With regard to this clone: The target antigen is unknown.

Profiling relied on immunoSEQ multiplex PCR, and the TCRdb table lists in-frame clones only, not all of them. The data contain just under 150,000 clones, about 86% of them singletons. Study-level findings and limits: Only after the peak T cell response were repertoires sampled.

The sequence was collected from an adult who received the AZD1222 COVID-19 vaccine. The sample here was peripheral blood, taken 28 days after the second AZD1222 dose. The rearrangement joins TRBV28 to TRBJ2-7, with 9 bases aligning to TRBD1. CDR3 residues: CASSSGQGREQYF. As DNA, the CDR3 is TGTGCCAGCAGTAGTGGACAGGGGAGGGAGCAGTACTTC.